Presented here are 32 T cell receptor beta chains from one specimen sequenced in a study of CD8+ T cells in alopecia areata. Described treatment: oral pan-JAK inhibitor, 5-10 mg twice daily. Collected material from alopecia areata patients comprised lesional scalp punch biopsies and peripheral blood. Once RNA had been extracted, it was reverse transcribed into cDNA to act as the sequencing template. Sequencing was performed with immunoSEQ multiplex PCR; in TCRdb, only in-frame clones are kept and a portion is missing. The sample includes about 4,400 clones, 60% of them seen just once. The sample was skin, taken at approximately week 37, from a patient treated with tofacitinib. These receptor sequences come from a human donor with alopecia areata.

The chain uses TRBV4-3 and TRBJ2-1; 7 nucleotides line up with TRBD2. CDR3 length equals 18 residues. The germline V gene encodes CDR1 LGHNA and CDR2 YSLEER. V shed 0 bases and J 0 bases; nucleotides not matched to a gene: 8. The CDR3 reads CASSQDISGGSSYNEQFF. The CDR3 DNA sequence: TGCGCCAGCAGCCAAGATATATCTGGCGGGAGCTCCTACAATGAGCAGTTCTTC.

The chain carries TRBV29-1 and TRBJ2-3; 8 bases are shared with TRBD2. Unmatched junction bases numbered 4, after V lost 6 bases and J lost 5 bases. The germline V gene encodes CDR1 SQVTM and CDR2 ANQGSEA. The CDR3 has 12 amino acids. The CDR3, as DNA: TGCAGCGTCGACGGGGGGGAAGATACGCAGTATTTT. Translating gives CSVDGGEDTQYF.

This rearrangement joins TRBV18 to TRBJ2-1; 8 bases line up with TRBD2. Germline CDR1 KGHSH, CDR2 LQKENI. This CDR3 comprises 16 residues. V trimming: 1 base; J trimming: 2 bases; junction bases outside the gene matches: 4. For the CDR3, the DNA is TGTGCCAGCTCACCACGGACTAGCCTTACCTACAATGAGCAGTTCTTC. Translated: CASSPRTSLTYNEQFF.

The V and J genes are TRBV29-1 and TRBJ2-7; D is perhaps TRBD2 (6 bases). CDR3 size: 14 residues. Trimming left V 4 bases short and J 4 bases short, with 17 bases between. Germline V gene data show CDR1 as SQVTM and CDR2 as ANQGSEA. DNA for the CDR3: TGCAGCGTTGCGGGAGCCTCTGGCCCTTACGAGCAGTACTTC. Amino acid sequence: CSVAGASGPYEQYF.

J is TRBJ2-3 and V is TRBV5-1; TRBD1 matches 11 bases. J was trimmed by 5 bases and V by 2 bases; bases with no gene match: 1. Germline V gene lookup returns CDR1 SGHRS and CDR2 YFSETQ. CDR3 length: 14 residues. CDR3 sequence reads: CASSLGTGGDTQYF. The CDR3 bases are TGCGCCAGCAGCTTAGGGACAGGGGGAGATACGCAGTATTTT.

The rearrangement joins TRBV10-1 to TRBJ1-3; D unclear. Trimming took off 4 bases at V and 0 bases at J, with 10 bases between the two ends. Per the germline V gene, CDR1 is WNHNN and CDR2 is SYGVQD (reference sequence). This CDR3 comprises 15 residues. CDR3 protein: CASSGSSDSGNTIYF. The CDR3 DNA reads TGCGCCAGCAGTGGGTCCAGCGACTCTGGAAACACCATATATTTT.

This clone came up a few times. This chain connects TRBV11-1 to TRBJ2-1, with D tentatively TRBD2 (6 bases). The CDR3 totals 15 residues. V gave up 3 bases and J gave up 4 bases, with 13 bases separating them. Germline V CDR1 and CDR2: SGHAT, FQDESV (reference sequence). The CDR3 sequence is CASSFSGTGYNEQFF. Written as DNA, the CDR3 is TGTGCCAGCAGCTTCTCCGGGACTGGATACAATGAGCAGTTCTTC.

The chain uses TRBV7-3 and TRBJ2-7; possible D gene TRBD1, 6 bases. CDR3 size: 14 residues. V lost 5 bases and J lost 3, with 14 bases in between. Germline CDR1 and CDR2: SGHTA and FQGTGA. CDR3 sequence: CASSKGVGIYEQYF. The CDR3 nucleotides read TGTGCCAGCAGCAAGGGGGTGGGAATCTACGAGCAGTACTTC.

This chain links TRBV10-3 with TRBJ2-5; TRBD1 might be the D (6 bases). The J call may be faulty, since TRBJ2-7 better matches the DNA end. The CDR3 is made up of 14 amino acids. CDR1 is ENHRY and CDR2 is SYGVKD in the germline V gene. The CDR3 coding sequence is TGTGCCATCACCGAGACAGGTAGCTCCTACGAGCAGTACTTC. Protein sequence: CAITETGSSYEQYF.

V usage is TRBV11-2 and J usage is TRBJ2-5, with TRBD1 as a possible D gene (6 bases). Germline loops: CDR1 SGHAT, CDR2 FQNNGV. The CDR3 is 14 amino acids. Deletions cut 3 bases from V and 2 bases from J, with 10 bases between. The CDR3 DNA sequence: TGTGCCAGCAGCTTCACGACAGGACAAGAGACCCAGTACTTC. This translates into CASSFTTGQETQYF.

The rearrangement joins TRBV6-1 to TRBJ2-7, with a tentative D call TRBD1 (6 bases). Per germline, CDR1 MNHNS and CDR2 SASEGT. CDR3 length: 13 amino acids. V was pared by 5 bases and J by 3 bases, with 11 bases between. This CDR3 is CASSQLGGYEQYF. For the CDR3, the DNA is TGTGCCAGCAGTCAGCTAGGGGGCTACGAGCAGTACTTC.

The gene calls are TRBV5-1 and TRBJ2-2; D not certain. CDR3 length: 12 amino acids. The V end lost 0 bases, the J end lost 7 bases, and 4 bases lay between the germline ends. CDR1 is SGHRS, CDR2 YFSETQ, per germline. As DNA, the CDR3 is TGCGCCAGCAGCTTGGTTGACGGGGAGCTGTTTTTT. It yields the protein CASSLVDGELFF.

Concerning this clone itself: One end of the junction varies from germline; a read error may be responsible. The CDR3 region has the DNA TGTGCCAGTTCACTCCCGTGGGAGACCCAGTACTTC. Amino acid sequence: CASSLPWETQYF. The chain has TRBV18 and TRBJ2-5; no definite D call. Germline lookup yields CDR1 KGHSH and CDR2 LQKENI. This CDR3 spans 12 amino acids.

The rearrangement uses TRBV7-3 and TRBJ2-3; 10 nucleotides match TRBD2. The CDR3 runs 16 residues. With V trimmed by 5 bases and J by 6 bases, 11 bases remained unmatched. The germline gives CDR1 SGHTA, CDR2 FQGTGA. For the CDR3, the DNA is TGTGCCAGCAGCGCGGCTCCTAGCGGGAGTATGGATACGCAGTATTTT. Translation gives CASSAAPSGSMDTQYF.

The chain carries TRBV7-9 and TRBJ2-1, with D perhaps matching TRBD2 (5 bases). The V gene lost 1 base and the J gene lost 3 bases, with 10 bases spanning the gap. Per germline, CDR1 SEHNR and CDR2 FQNEAQ (reference sequence). The CDR3 loop spans 15 amino acids. The DNA for the CDR3 is TGTGCCAGCAGCTTAGGCGGGCGGTACTACAATGAGCAGTTCTTC. Translated, it gives CASSLGGRYYNEQFF.

The V and J genes are TRBV5-1 and TRBJ2-1; 9 bases align to TRBD2. Trimming took 0 bases from V and 8 from J; bases not matched to a gene: 9. Germline V lookup: CDR1 SGHRS, CDR2 YFSETQ. The CDR3 has 16 amino acids. As DNA, the CDR3 is TGCGCCAGCAGCTTGGCCTTAGCGGGAGTGTCCTATGAGCAGTTCTTC. Translation: CASSLALAGVSYEQFF.

The sample holds a few counts of this clone. The chain uses TRBV4-1 and TRBJ2-1; D ambiguous. Germline V CDR1 and CDR2: MGHRA, YSYEKL. V was shortened by 0 bases and J by 0 bases, with 12 bases between the two germline ends. This CDR3 spans 17 amino acids. The CDR3 region has the DNA TGCGCCAGCAGCCAAGAGAACAGACGATCCTCCTACAATGAGCAGTTCTTC. Encoded protein: CASSQENRRSSYNEQFF.

The J gene is TRBJ2-1, the V gene TRBV5-4; TRBD1 aligns across 10 bases. The CDR3 spans 13 residues. J gave up 12 bases and V 4 bases, and 7 bases lay outside the gene matches. The germline V gene has CDR1 SGHNT and CDR2 YYREEE (reference sequence). The DNA of the CDR3 is TGTGCCAGCAGCACGGGACAGGGGTTCGGGCAGTTCTTC. Translated, it gives CASSTGQGFGQFF.

The J gene is TRBJ2-7, the V gene TRBV7-2; TRBD2 aligns across 10 bases. Losses at the gene ends were 8 bases for V and 7 bases for J; bases not matched to a gene: 14. This CDR3 spans 15 amino acids. The V gene's germline CDR1 is SGHTA and CDR2 FQGNSA. The CDR3 spells CASGLAENPTAEQYF. The CDR3 DNA sequence: TGTGCCAGCGGACTAGCGGAGAACCCCACCGCAGAGCAGTACTTC.

The CDR3 loop is CASRRTQQETQYF. The CDR3 nucleotides are TGTGCCAGCAGAAGGACACAGCAAGAGACCCAGTACTTC. This chain connects TRBV6-6 to TRBJ2-5; TRBD1 might be the D (5 bases). The CDR3 has 13 amino acids. CDR1 and CDR2 (germline): MNHNY, SVGAGI (reference sequence). Trimming took 6 bases from V and 2 from J, leaving 10 bases between them.

This clone is deemed large (0.1 to 1%). This chain connects TRBV7-9 to TRBJ2-5, with D unclear. V was pared by 3 bases and J by 1 base, with 9 bases between. The CDR3 is 14 residues long. Per the germline V gene, CDR1 is SEHNR and CDR2 is FQNEAQ (reference sequence). The CDR3 DNA reads TGTGCCAGCAGCTTTACCGAGGTCCAAGAGACCCAGTACTTC. This sequence encodes CASSFTEVQETQYF.

The chain employs TRBV6-1 and TRBJ1-1, with D uncertain. The CDR3 contains 13 residues. V was pared by 7 bases and J by 1 base, with 10 bases between. In germline, CDR1 is MNHNS, CDR2 SASEGT. CDR3 coding DNA: TGTGCCAGCAAAGTCTGGCAGAACACTGAAGCTTTCTTT. This translates into CASKVWQNTEAFF.

This clone has just a few counts. The genes are TRBV7-6 and TRBJ2-5; D may be TRBD2 (6 bases). Trimming stripped 6 bases from V and 7 bases from J, with 15 bases between. The CDR3 runs 13 residues. Germline CDR1 reads SGHVS; CDR2 reads FNYEAQ. The CDR3 bases are TGTGCCAGCAGACTCTCGGAGGGAGGGACCCAGTACTTC. It yields the protein CASRLSEGGTQYF.

The CDR3 protein is CSVVFGQVLSLDYEQYF. The CDR3 nucleotides are TGCAGCGTTGTCTTCGGGCAGGTCCTTTCCCTTGACTACGAGCAGTACTTC. This chain joins TRBV29-1 and TRBJ2-7; D is undetermined. Germline V CDR1 and CDR2: SQVTM, ANQGSEA. The V and J ends lost 4 bases and 3 bases respectively, with 25 bases between them. The CDR3 has 17 amino acids.

The gene calls are TRBV7-9 and TRBJ1-5, with 7 bases lining up with TRBD1. CDR1 and CDR2 (germline): SEHNR, FQNEAQ (reference sequence). Trimming at V came to 6 bases and at J to 5 bases, leaving 4 bases not matched to a gene. The CDR3 covers 13 residues. The CDR3 loop is CASSTTGDQPQHF. CDR3 in DNA: TGTGCCAGCAGTACCACAGGGGATCAGCCCCAGCATTTT.

This sequence joins TRBV29-1 and TRBJ2-6, with 7 bases matching TRBD1. The CDR3 consists of 17 residues. The trim removed 3 bases at V and 2 bases at J, leaving 10 bases unmatched. CDR1 and CDR2 (germline): SQVTM, ANQGSEA. CDR3 sequence: CSVDDLTGHPGANVLTF. CDR3 DNA: TGCAGCGTTGACGACCTGACAGGGCACCCTGGGGCCAACGTCCTGACTTTC. Full variable domain (rest looked up from reference TRBV29-1 and TRBJ2-6): SAVISQKPSRDICQRGTSLTIQCQVDSQVTMMFWYRQQPGQSLTLIATANQGSEATYESGFVIDKFPISRPNLTFSTLTVSNMSPEDSSIYLCSVDDLTGHPGANVLTFGAGSRLTVL.

The V call is TRBV6-1, the J call TRBJ1-5, with a possible D match to TRBD1 (5 bases). V dropped 6 bases and J dropped 1 base, with 13 bases sitting between them. CDR1 is MNHNS and CDR2 is SASEGT in the germline V gene. The CDR3 has 15 amino acids. CDR3 loop: CASSRTGVSNQPQHF. The CDR3 DNA sequence: TGTGCCAGCAGCAGAACAGGAGTCAGCAATCAGCCCCAGCATTTT.

The chain is built from TRBV7-9 and TRBJ1-1; TRBD1 might be the D (5 bases). Looked up from germline, CDR1 is SEHNR and CDR2 is FQNEAQ (reference sequence). V shed 3 bases and J shed 5 bases, with 13 bases lying between them. There are 14 residues in the CDR3. CDR3 sequence reads: CASSFQGLGTEAFF. Here the CDR3 DNA reads TGTGCCAGCAGCTTTCAGGGCCTGGGGACTGAAGCTTTCTTT. The entire variable domain, with the rest obtained from reference TRBV7-9 and TRBJ1-1, is as follows: DTGVSQNPRHKITKRGQNVTFRCDPISEHNRLYWYRQTLGQGPEFLTYFQNEAQLEKSRLLSDRFSAERPKGSFSTLEIQRTEQGDSAMYLCASSFQGLGTEAFFGQGTRLTVV.

This CDR3 is CSVGLVSGQYF. Written as DNA, the CDR3 is TGCAGCGTTGGCCTGGTCTCCGGGCAGTACTTC. J is TRBJ2-7 and V is TRBV29-1; no firm D call. Germline V gene data show CDR1 as SQVTM and CDR2 as ANQGSEA. The CDR3 covers 11 residues. The V end lost 4 bases, the J end lost 9 bases, and 13 bases lay between the germline ends.

There are a few counts of this clone. The chain joins TRBV6-6 to TRBJ1-5; 7 bases are a match to TRBD1. The CDR3 has 16 amino acids. Germline V gene data show CDR1 as MNHNY and CDR2 as SVGAGI (reference sequence). The V and J ends lost 4 bases and 3 bases, in that order; junction bases with no gene match: 9. The CDR3 sequence is CASSSSTGTDNQPQHF. As DNA, the CDR3 is TGTGCCAGCAGTTCCAGCACCGGGACAGACAATCAGCCCCAGCATTTT.

The sample holds a few counts of this clone. The chain uses TRBV2 and TRBJ2-7, with D possibly being TRBD1 or TRBD2 (6 bases each). Germline V CDR1 and CDR2: SNHLY, FYNNEI. CDR3 length: 19 residues. V was shortened by 0 bases and J by 3 bases, with 24 bases between the two germline ends. In DNA form, the CDR3 reads TGTGCCAGCAGTGAAGCGCCCGTAGGGGGAGGTGGGGCCTTCTACGAGCAGTACTTC. This gives the protein CASSEAPVGGGGAFYEQYF.

The chain is built from TRBV4-1 and TRBJ1-5; D is possibly TRBD1 (5 bases). This CDR3 has 15 amino acids. From germline, CDR1 is MGHRA and CDR2 YSYEKL. V lost 3 bases and J 5 bases, leaving 14 bases between the germline ends. CDR3 region: CASSQEDTEYQPQHF. The CDR3 DNA is TGCGCCAGCAGCCAGGAGGACACTGAGTATCAGCCCCAGCATTTT.